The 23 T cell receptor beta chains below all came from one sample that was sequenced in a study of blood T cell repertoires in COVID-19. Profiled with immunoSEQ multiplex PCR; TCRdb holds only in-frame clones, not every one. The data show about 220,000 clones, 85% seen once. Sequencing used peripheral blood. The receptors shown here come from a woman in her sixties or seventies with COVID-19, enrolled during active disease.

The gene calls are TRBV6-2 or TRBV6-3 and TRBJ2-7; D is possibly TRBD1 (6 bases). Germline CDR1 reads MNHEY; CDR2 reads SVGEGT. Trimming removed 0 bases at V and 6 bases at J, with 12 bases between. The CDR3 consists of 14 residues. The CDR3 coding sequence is TGTGCCAGCAGTTACTCCAGGGGAGTCGGCGAGCAGTACTTC. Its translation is CASSYSRGVGEQYF.

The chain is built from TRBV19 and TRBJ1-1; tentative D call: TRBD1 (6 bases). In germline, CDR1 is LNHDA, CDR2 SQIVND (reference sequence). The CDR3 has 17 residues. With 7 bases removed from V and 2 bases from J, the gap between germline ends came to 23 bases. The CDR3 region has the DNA TGTGCCAGTAACCCTCTGGGGAACAGGGAACGAAACACTGAAGCTTTCTTT. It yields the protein CASNPLGNRERNTEAFF.

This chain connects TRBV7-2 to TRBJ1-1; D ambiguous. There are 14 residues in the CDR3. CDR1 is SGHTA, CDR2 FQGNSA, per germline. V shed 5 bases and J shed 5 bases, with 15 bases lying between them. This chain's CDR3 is CASSPENPRTEAFF. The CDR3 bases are TGTGCCAGCAGCCCCGAGAACCCCAGGACTGAAGCTTTCTTT.

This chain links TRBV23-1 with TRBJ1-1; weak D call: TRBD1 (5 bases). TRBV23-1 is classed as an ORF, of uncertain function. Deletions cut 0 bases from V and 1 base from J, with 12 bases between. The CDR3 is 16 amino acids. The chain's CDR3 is CASSQSKQEQNTEAFF. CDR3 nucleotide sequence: TGCGCCAGCAGTCAATCGAAACAGGAACAGAACACTGAAGCTTTCTTT.

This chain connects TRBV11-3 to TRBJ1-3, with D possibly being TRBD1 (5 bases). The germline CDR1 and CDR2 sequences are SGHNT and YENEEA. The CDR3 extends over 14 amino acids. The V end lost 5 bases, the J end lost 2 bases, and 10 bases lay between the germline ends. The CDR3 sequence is CASSLIRAGNTIYF. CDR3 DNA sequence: TGTGCCAGCAGCCTCATCAGGGCTGGAAACACCATATATTTT.

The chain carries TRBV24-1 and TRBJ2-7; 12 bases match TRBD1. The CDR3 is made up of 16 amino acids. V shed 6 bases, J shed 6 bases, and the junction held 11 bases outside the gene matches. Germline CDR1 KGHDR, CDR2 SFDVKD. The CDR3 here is CATSQKGDRGLIEQYF. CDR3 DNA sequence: TGTGCCACCAGTCAAAAAGGGGACAGGGGGCTCATCGAGCAGTACTTC.

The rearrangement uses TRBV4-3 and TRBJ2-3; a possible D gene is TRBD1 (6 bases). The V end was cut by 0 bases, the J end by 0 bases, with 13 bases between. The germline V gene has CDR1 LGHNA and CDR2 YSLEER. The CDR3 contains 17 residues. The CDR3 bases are TGCGCCAGCAGCCAAGATAGGAGGACAGCTAGCACAGATACGCAGTATTTT. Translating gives CASSQDRRTASTDTQYF.

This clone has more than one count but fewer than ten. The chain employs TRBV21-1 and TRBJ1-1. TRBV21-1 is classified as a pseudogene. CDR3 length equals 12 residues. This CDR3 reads CASSTRRTEAFF. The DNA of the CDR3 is TGTGCCAGCAGCACCAGGAGGACTGAAGCTTTCTTT.

Here the CDR3 reads CASSYETGNTEAFF. CDR3 coding DNA: TGTGCCAGCAGTTACGAGACAGGGAACACTGAAGCTTTCTTT. V usage is TRBV6-5 and J usage is TRBJ1-1, with a weak D call TRBD1 (6 bases). The CDR3 runs 14 residues. The germline V gene has CDR1 MNHEY and CDR2 SVGAGI. The V and J ends lost 2 bases and 1 base respectively, with 8 bases between them.

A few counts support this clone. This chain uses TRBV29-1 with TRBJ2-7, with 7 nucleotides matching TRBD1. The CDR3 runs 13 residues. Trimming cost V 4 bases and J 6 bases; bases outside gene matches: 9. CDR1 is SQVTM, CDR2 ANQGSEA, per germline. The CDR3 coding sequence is TGCAGCGTTGCTGGTGACAGGGAAGCCGAGCAGTACTTC. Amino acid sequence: CSVAGDREAEQYF.

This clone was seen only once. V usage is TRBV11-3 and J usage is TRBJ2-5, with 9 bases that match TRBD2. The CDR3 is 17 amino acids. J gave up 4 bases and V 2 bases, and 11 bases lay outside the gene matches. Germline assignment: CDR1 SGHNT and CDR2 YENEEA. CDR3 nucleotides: TGTGCCAGCAGCTTAACGTATTTTCTAGCGGGGCGAGAGACCCAGTACTTC. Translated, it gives CASSLTYFLAGRETQYF.

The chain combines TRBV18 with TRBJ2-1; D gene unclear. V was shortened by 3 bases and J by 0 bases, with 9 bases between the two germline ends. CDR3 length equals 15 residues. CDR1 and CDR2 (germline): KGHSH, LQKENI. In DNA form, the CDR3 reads TGTGCCAGCTCACCGCTGGTGAGCTCCTACAATGAGCAGTTCTTC. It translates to CASSPLVSSYNEQFF.

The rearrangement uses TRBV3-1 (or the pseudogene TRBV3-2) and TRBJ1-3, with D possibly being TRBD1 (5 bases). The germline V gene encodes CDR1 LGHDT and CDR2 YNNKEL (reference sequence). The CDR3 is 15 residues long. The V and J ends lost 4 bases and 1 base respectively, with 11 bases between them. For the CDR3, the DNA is TGTGCCAGCAGCCGCATGACAGTTTCTGGAAACACCATATATTTT. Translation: CASSRMTVSGNTIYF.

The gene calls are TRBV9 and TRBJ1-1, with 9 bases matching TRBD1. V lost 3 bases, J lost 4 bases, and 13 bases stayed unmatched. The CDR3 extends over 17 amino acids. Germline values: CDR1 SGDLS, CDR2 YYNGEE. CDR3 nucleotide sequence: TGTGCCAGCAGCGGGACAGGGGTGAAGGCGCTTGGCACTGAAGCTTTCTTT. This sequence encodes CASSGTGVKALGTEAFF.

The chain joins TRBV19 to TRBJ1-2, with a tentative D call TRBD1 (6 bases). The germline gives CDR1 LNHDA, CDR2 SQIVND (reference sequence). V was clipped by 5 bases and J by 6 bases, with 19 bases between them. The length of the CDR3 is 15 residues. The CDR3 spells CASSEGTWKIHGYTF. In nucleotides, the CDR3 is TGTGCCAGTAGTGAAGGGACATGGAAAATCCATGGCTACACCTTC.

DNA for the CDR3: TGTGCCAGCAGCTTGGGCGCGGGGGCTGGCACAGATACGCAGTATTTT. The encoded protein is CASSLGAGAGTDTQYF. The genes are TRBV11-2 and TRBJ2-3, with a weak D call TRBD2 (7 bases). Germline CDR1 is SGHAT and CDR2 is FQNNGV. Trimming stripped 3 bases from V and 1 base from J, with 14 bases between. CDR3 length: 16 amino acids.

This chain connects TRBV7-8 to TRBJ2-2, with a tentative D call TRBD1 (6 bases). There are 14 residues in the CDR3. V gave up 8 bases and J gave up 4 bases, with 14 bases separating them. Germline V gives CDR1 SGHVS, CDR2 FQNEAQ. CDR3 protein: CASGNTGSTGELFF. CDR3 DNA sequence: TGTGCCAGCGGCAACACAGGGTCCACCGGGGAGCTGTTTTTT.

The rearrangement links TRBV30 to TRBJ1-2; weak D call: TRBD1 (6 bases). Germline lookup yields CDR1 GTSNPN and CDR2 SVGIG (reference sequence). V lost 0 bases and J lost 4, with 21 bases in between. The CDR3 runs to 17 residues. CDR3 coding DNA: TGTGCCTGGAGTGTAGAGGGCAGGGGAACTCGGGGCTATGGCTACACCTTC. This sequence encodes CAWSVEGRGTRGYGYTF.

The DNA for the CDR3 is TGTGCCAGCTCACCTAGCGGGAGGAAGTCCTACAATGAGCAGTTCTTC. It is translated as CASSPSGRKSYNEQFF. The genes are TRBV18 and TRBJ2-1; 10 bases match TRBD2. This CDR3 comprises 16 residues. V gave up 3 bases and J gave up 1 base; unmatched junction bases: 3. The germline CDR1 and CDR2 sequences are KGHSH and LQKENI. Looking up the rest from reference TRBV18 and TRBJ2-1 gives the full variable domain: NAGVMQNPRHLVRRRGQEARLRCSPMKGHSHVYWYRQLPEEGLKFMVYLQKENIIDESGMPKERFSAEFPKEGPSILRIQQVVRGDSAAYFCASSPSGRKSYNEQFFGPGTRLTVL.

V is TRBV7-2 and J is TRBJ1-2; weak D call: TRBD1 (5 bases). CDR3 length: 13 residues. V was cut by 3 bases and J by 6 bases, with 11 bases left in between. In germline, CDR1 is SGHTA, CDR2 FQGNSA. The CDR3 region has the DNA TGTGCCAGCAGCTTCGGCAGGGAGGATGGCTACACCTTC. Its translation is CASSFGREDGYTF.

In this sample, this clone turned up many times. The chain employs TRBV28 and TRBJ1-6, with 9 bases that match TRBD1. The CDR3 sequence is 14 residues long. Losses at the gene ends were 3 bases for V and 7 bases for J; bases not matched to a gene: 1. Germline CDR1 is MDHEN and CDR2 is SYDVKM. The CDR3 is CASSFGTGNSPLHF. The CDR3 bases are TGTGCCAGCAGTTTCGGGACAGGGAATTCACCCCTCCACTTT.

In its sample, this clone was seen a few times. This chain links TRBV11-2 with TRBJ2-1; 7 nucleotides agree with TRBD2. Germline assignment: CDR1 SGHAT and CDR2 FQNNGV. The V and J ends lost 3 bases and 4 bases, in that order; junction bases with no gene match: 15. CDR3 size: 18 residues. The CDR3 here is CASSLRDSAGRVYNEQFF. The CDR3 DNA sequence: TGTGCCAGCAGCTTGAGGGATAGCGCAGGGAGGGTTTACAATGAGCAGTTCTTC.

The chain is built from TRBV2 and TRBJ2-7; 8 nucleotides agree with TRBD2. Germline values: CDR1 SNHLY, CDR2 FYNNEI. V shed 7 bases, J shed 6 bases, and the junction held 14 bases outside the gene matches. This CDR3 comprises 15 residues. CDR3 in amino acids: CASTVVPGGQGEQYF. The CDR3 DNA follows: TGTGCCAGCACCGTAGTTCCGGGGGGGCAGGGCGAGCAGTACTTC.